A single sample is the source of the 26 T cell receptor beta chains below, sequenced in a study of T cell repertoires in cytomegalovirus infection (dated by TCRdb to the late 2010s). The treatment or condition label, as the study defines it: in vitro stimulation with specific CMV peptide epitopes to enrich CMV-specific T cells. Sequenced using an Illumina HiSeq 1500. TCRdb passed the public sequencing reads through fastp at Q25 and MiXCR, retaining productive beta sequences. Every distinct CDR3 protein forms one entry, paired with its most common genes and DNA. In all, the sample holds over 250,000 distinct CDR3 sequences, and 22% of those were seen once. The ten largest clones take up around 20% of the sample. Their recognized antigens are unknown. Sequencing was performed on cultured PBMCs, taken from culture after CMV antigen stimulation. Source of these receptors: a human donor in good health (CMV status not recorded). Some clones in this sample may be carry-over from other donors' samples.

This clonotype was detected many times. The chain is built from TRBV7-2 and TRBJ2-7, with no clear D. This CDR3 is built from 14 residues. V was trimmed by 5 bases and J by 1 base, leaving 12 bases between them. Germline CDR1 is SGHTA and CDR2 is FQGNSA. Written as DNA, the CDR3 is TGTGCCAGCAGCCCTTCGACCTCTTCCTACGAGCAGTACTTC. This codes for CASSPSTSSYEQYF.

J is TRBJ2-3 and V is TRBV27, with 7 bases matching TRBD2. The germline V gene has CDR1 MNHEY and CDR2 SMNVEV (reference sequence). Germline trimming cut 1 base from V and 2 bases from J; bases unmatched to any gene: 6. CDR3 size: 16 residues. The DNA for the CDR3 is TGTGCCAGCAGTTTATATCAAGGACTAGACACAGATACGCAGTATTTT. It translates to CASSLYQGLDTDTQYF.

This clonotype has a handful of counts. The chain has TRBV6-2 or TRBV6-3 and TRBJ2-1, with D uncertain. The CDR3 runs to 15 residues. V lost 2 bases to trimming and J lost 9 bases, with 17 bases between them. Per the germline V gene, CDR1 is MNHEY and CDR2 is SVGEGT. Here the CDR3 reads CASSYEYRPESEQFF. The DNA for the CDR3 is TGTGCCAGCAGTTACGAGTATCGACCCGAATCTGAGCAGTTCTTC.

The V and J genes are TRBV6-5 and TRBJ2-1, with a weak D call TRBD2 (5 bases). The CDR3 consists of 15 residues. The germline V gene has CDR1 MNHEY and CDR2 SVGAGI. V was shortened by 0 bases and J by 7 bases, with 13 bases between the two germline ends. CDR3 sequence reads: CASSYSGSMGNEQFF. The CDR3 DNA is TGTGCCAGCAGTTACTCTGGGAGTATGGGTAATGAGCAGTTCTTC.

The V and J genes are TRBV19 and TRBJ1-5; D perhaps matches TRBD1 (5 bases). CDR1 is LNHDA, CDR2 SQIVND, per germline (reference sequence). V lost 3 bases, J lost 1 base, and 16 bases lay in between. The CDR3 length is 17 residues. This CDR3 is CASSIIRGRMSNQPQHF. CDR3 nucleotides: TGTGCCAGTAGTATTATCCGGGGACGTATGAGCAATCAGCCCCAGCATTTT. The whole variable domain, remainder taken from reference TRBV19 and TRBJ1-5, is DGGITQSPKYLFRKEGQNVTLSCEQNLNHDAMYWYRQDPGQGLRLIYYSQIVNDFQKGDIAEGYSVSREKKESFPLTVTSAQKNPTAFYLCASSIIRGRMSNQPQHFGDGTRLSIL.

The chain links TRBV11-2 to TRBJ2-1; 8 bases line up with TRBD1. Germline V gene data show CDR1 as SGHAT and CDR2 as FQNNGV. The junction had 10 bases not matched to a gene; V was cut back by 5 bases and J by 7 bases. The CDR3 is made up of 15 amino acids. Here the CDR3 reads CASSPGQGTRNEQFF. In nucleotides, the CDR3 is TGTGCCAGCAGCCCCGGACAGGGCACCAGGAATGAGCAGTTCTTC.

In DNA, the CDR3 is TGTGCCAGCAGCTCCCGGGCGAGCGGGAGCTCCTACAATGAGCAGTTCTTC. Translated: CASSSRASGSSYNEQFF. This rearrangement joins TRBV7-8 to TRBJ2-1, with 8 nucleotides matching TRBD2. The V gene end was trimmed by 4 bases and the J gene end by 0 bases; junction bases not matched to a gene: 8. The CDR3 is 17 amino acids. From germline, CDR1 is SGHVS and CDR2 FQNEAQ. The complete variable domain, with remaining parts taken from reference TRBV7-8 and TRBJ2-1, reads GAGVSQSPRYKVAKRGQDVALRCDPISGHVSLFWYQQALGQGPEFLTYFQNEAQLDKSGLPSDRFFAERPEGSVSTLKIQRTQQEDSAVYLCASSSRASGSSYNEQFFGPGTRLTVL.

This clonotype was seen at least ten times. The chain combines TRBV7-9 with TRBJ1-6, with 7 bases identical to TRBD1. This CDR3 has 15 residues. From germline, CDR1 is SEHNR and CDR2 FQNEAQ (reference sequence). V lost 6 bases, J lost 7 bases, and 9 bases stayed unmatched. CDR3 region: CASRSRDSQNSPLHF. DNA for the CDR3: TGTGCCAGCAGGTCACGGGACAGCCAAAATTCACCCCTCCACTTT.

This chain joins TRBV29-1 and TRBJ2-7; TRBD1 agrees at 7 bases. Germline CDR1 reads SQVTM; CDR2 reads ANQGSEA. With V trimmed by 4 bases and J by 3 bases, 6 bases remained unmatched. The CDR3 spans 13 residues. CDR3 nucleotide sequence: TGCAGCGTTGCCGAGACAGGGCTCTACGAGCAGTACTTC. Translation: CSVAETGLYEQYF.

The rearrangement joins TRBV28 to TRBJ2-7, with D perhaps matching TRBD1 or TRBD2 (5 bases each). The ends were cut back, 5 bases at V and 0 bases at J, with 11 bases in the middle. From germline, CDR1 is MDHEN and CDR2 SYDVKM. The CDR3 totals 14 residues. The CDR3, as DNA: TGTGCCAGCAGTGGGGGAACGTTCTCCTACGAGCAGTACTTC. This codes for CASSGGTFSYEQYF.

The rearrangement uses TRBV7-9 and TRBJ2-7; the D gene is possibly TRBD2 (5 bases). The germline V and J ends were trimmed by 1 base and 6 bases, with 10 bases remaining between them. This CDR3 contains 13 residues. Germline loops: CDR1 SEHNR, CDR2 FQNEAQ (reference sequence). As DNA, the CDR3 is TGTGCCAGCAGCTTAGGTCATGCGGGCGAGCAGTACTTC. It codes for CASSLGHAGEQYF.

This clonotype was seen only a few times. V gene TRBV19 combines with J gene TRBJ2-3; D ambiguous. Germline-derived CDR1 and CDR2 are LNHDA and SQIVND (reference sequence). The length of the CDR3 is 13 residues. V dropped 5 bases and J dropped 5 bases, with 11 bases sitting between them. CDR3 sequence reads: CASSPLDGDTQYF. CDR3 nucleotide sequence: TGTGCCAGTAGTCCCCTAGATGGAGATACGCAGTATTTT.

V usage is TRBV5-4 and J usage is TRBJ2-7; D is undetermined. This CDR3 has 13 amino acids. The germline gives CDR1 SGHNT, CDR2 YYREEE (reference sequence). Trimming removed 2 bases from V and 1 base from J, with 7 bases in between. The CDR3 DNA follows: TGTGCCAGCAGCTTTCAGAGGTCCTACGAGCAGTACGTC. It yields the protein CASSFQRSYEQYV.

The chain recombines TRBV5-4 with TRBJ1-5; D call uncertain. The CDR3 has 13 amino acids. V lost 2 bases to trimming and J lost 4 bases, with 7 bases between them. Germline CDR1 and CDR2: SGHNT and YYREEE (reference sequence). The CDR3 bases are TGTGCCAGCAGCTTCGATTTGAATCAGCCCCAGCATTTT. Translation: CASSFDLNQPQHF.

Ten or more counts support this clonotype. The V and J genes are TRBV27 and TRBJ1-2; D perhaps matches TRBD1 (5 bases). The CDR3 length is 17 residues. Germline V gives CDR1 MNHEY, CDR2 SMNVEV (reference sequence). V lost 0 bases and J lost 0, with 14 bases in between. Written as DNA, the CDR3 is TGTGCCAGCAGTTTATCGCTTCGACAGTACCCTAACTATGGCTACACCTTC. Protein product: CASSLSLRQYPNYGYTF.

The chain joins TRBV4-3 to TRBJ2-1; 7 nucleotides match TRBD2. The CDR3 totals 16 residues. Trimming at V came to 4 bases and at J to 8 bases, leaving 14 bases not matched to a gene. Per germline, CDR1 LGHNA and CDR2 YSLEER. Here the CDR3 DNA reads TGCGCCAGCAGCCTCCTAGTCTGGGAGGGCCCGTATGAGCAGTTCTTC. It is translated as CASSLLVWEGPYEQFF.

This clonotype came up a few times. The V and J genes are TRBV30 and TRBJ1-3; TRBD1 might be the D (6 bases). V lost 6 bases and J lost 0, with 15 bases in between. The CDR3 is 15 residues long. The germline V gene has CDR1 GTSNPN and CDR2 SVGIG (reference sequence). CDR3 sequence reads: CACSNRAHSGNTIYF. The CDR3 DNA follows: TGTGCCTGTTCCAACAGGGCCCACTCTGGAAACACCATATATTTT.

This chain uses TRBV6-1 with TRBJ2-7, with 12 bases identical to TRBD2. This CDR3 comprises 15 residues. V dropped 5 bases and J dropped 5; count of bases not matched to a gene: 7. Germline CDR1 reads MNHNS; CDR2 reads SASEGT. The CDR3 reads CASSSTSGRLDEQYV. The DNA of the CDR3 is TGTGCCAGCAGTTCGACTAGCGGGAGACTGGACGAGCAGTACGTC.

The chain combines TRBV3-1 with TRBJ2-3; D might be TRBD2 (6 bases). From germline, CDR1 is LGHDT and CDR2 YNNKEL (reference sequence). Deletions cut 0 bases from V and 6 bases from J, with 13 bases between. CDR3 length: 15 amino acids. The CDR3 loop is CASSQDILASDTQYF. The CDR3 nucleotides read TGTGCCAGCAGCCAAGATATACTAGCTTCTGATACGCAGTATTTT.

This sequence joins TRBV11-2 and TRBJ1-1, with D possibly matching TRBD1 (6 bases). This CDR3 has 13 amino acids. Germline assignment: CDR1 SGHAT and CDR2 FQNNGV. Trimming shortened V by 5 bases and J by 2 bases, and 9 bases separated the two germline ends. CDR3 coding DNA: TGTGCCAGCAGCGGACAGATAAACACTGAAGCTTTCTTT. It specifies CASSGQINTEAFF.

This clonotype has a count of ten or more. The rearrangement joins TRBV12-3 or TRBV12-4 to TRBJ1-5; 7 nucleotides agree with TRBD1. The CDR3 consists of 15 residues. The J segment lost 4 bases and the V segment lost 1 base, leaving 4 bases of the junction unmatched. This CDR3 reads CASSLGAGGNQPQHF. DNA of the CDR3: TGTGCCAGCAGTTTAGGGGCAGGGGGGAATCAGCCCCAGCATTTT.

The table lists this clonotype with a few counts. This chain connects TRBV24-1 to TRBJ2-1; D is undetermined. The germline V gene has CDR1 KGHDR and CDR2 SFDVKD. V was cut by 1 base and J by 7 bases, with 4 bases left in between. The CDR3 runs to 12 residues. The CDR3 bases are TGTGCCACCAGTGATTTTACGAATGAGCAGTTCTTC. This codes for CATSDFTNEQFF.

The chain couples TRBV28 to TRBJ1-1, with D perhaps matching TRBD1 (5 bases). The CDR3 contains 13 residues. The germline V gene has CDR1 MDHEN and CDR2 SYDVKM. Trimming cost V 5 bases and J 7 bases, with 14 bases left between them. CDR3 nucleotides: TGTGCCAGCAGTGCCTTGGGGCCCGGTGAAGCTTTCTTT. Translating gives CASSALGPGEAFF.

J is TRBJ2-2 and V is TRBV19; D is perhaps TRBD2 (6 bases). The CDR3 runs 17 residues. CDR1 and CDR2 (germline): LNHDA, SQIVND (reference sequence). The V end lost 7 bases, the J end lost 0 bases, and 18 bases lay between the germline ends. CDR3 bases: TGTGCCAGTACCCGAGGGGAGGCGGAAGCGAACACCGGGGAGCTGTTTTTT. Its protein product is CASTRGEAEANTGELFF.

This clonotype was counted ten times or more. This rearrangement joins TRBV9 to TRBJ2-3; D not resolved. V shed 4 bases and J shed 2 bases, with 5 bases lying between them. The CDR3 has 12 amino acids. Germline V lookup: CDR1 SGDLS, CDR2 YYNGEE. CDR3 region: CASSTYTDTQYF. The CDR3 nucleotides are TGTGCCAGCAGCACCTACACAGATACGCAGTATTTT.

This clonotype has more than one count but fewer than ten. This chain joins TRBV12-3 or TRBV12-4 and TRBJ2-1; 11 nucleotides align to TRBD2. V lost 6 bases to trimming and J lost 5 bases; unmatched junction nucleotides: 15. This CDR3 contains 18 residues. CDR3 region: CASRGLAANPSLHNEQFF. CDR3 nucleotides: TGTGCCAGCAGGGGACTAGCGGCTAACCCCAGCCTCCACAATGAGCAGTTCTTC.